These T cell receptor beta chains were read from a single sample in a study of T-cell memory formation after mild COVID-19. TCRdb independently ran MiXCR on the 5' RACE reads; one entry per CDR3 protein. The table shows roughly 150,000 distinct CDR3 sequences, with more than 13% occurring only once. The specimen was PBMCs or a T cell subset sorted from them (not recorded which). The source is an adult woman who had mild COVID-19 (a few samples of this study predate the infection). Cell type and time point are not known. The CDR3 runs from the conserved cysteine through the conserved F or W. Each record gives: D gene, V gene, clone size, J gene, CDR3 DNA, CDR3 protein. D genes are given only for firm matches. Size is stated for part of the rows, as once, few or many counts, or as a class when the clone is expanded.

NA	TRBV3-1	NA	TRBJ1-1	TGTGCCAGCAGCCAAGATGCAGGGGAAAGGTACACTGAAGCTTTCTTT	CASSQDAGERYTEAFF
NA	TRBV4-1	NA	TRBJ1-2	TGCGCCAGCAGCCCCCGGACAGAATCTCACTATGGCTACACCTTC	CASSPRTESHYGYTF
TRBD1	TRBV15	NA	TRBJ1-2	TGTGCCACCAGCCACGCTACAGGGGCGCCAGGTTATGGCTACACCTTC	CATSHATGAPGYGYTF
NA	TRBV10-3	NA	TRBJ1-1	TGTGCCATCAGTGAACCCCGGGACGGTCGCACTGAAGCTTTCTTT	CAISEPRDGRTEAFF
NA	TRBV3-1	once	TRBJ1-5	TGTGCCAGCAGCCAATCCCAAGAAGGCAATCAGCCCCAGCATTTT	CASSQSQEGNQPQHF
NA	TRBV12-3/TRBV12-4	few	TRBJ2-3	TGTGCCAGCAGCTCATATCTCGGGGATACGCAGTATTTT	CASSSYLGDTQYF
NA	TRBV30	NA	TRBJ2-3	TGTGCCTGGTCAAGGGACCGCGGCACAGATACGCAGTATTTT	CAWSRDRGTDTQYF
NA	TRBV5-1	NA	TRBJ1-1	TGCGCCAGCAGCTTGGGACAGGCTGTTGAAGCTTTCTTT	CASSLGQAVEAFF
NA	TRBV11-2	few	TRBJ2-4	TGTGCCAGCAGCCCCAGGGACCTAGGGAGCATTCAGTACTTC	CASSPRDLGSIQYF
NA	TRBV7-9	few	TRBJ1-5	TGTGCCAGCAATACGGGGGCGCAGCCCCAGCATTTT	CASNTGAQPQHF
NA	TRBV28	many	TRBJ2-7	TGTGCCAGCAGTTTCAGCTCCTACGAGCAGTACTTC	CASSFSSYEQYF
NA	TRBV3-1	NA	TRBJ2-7	TGTGCCAGCAGCCACGGGCTATTGCACGAGCAGTACTTC	CASSHGLLHEQYF